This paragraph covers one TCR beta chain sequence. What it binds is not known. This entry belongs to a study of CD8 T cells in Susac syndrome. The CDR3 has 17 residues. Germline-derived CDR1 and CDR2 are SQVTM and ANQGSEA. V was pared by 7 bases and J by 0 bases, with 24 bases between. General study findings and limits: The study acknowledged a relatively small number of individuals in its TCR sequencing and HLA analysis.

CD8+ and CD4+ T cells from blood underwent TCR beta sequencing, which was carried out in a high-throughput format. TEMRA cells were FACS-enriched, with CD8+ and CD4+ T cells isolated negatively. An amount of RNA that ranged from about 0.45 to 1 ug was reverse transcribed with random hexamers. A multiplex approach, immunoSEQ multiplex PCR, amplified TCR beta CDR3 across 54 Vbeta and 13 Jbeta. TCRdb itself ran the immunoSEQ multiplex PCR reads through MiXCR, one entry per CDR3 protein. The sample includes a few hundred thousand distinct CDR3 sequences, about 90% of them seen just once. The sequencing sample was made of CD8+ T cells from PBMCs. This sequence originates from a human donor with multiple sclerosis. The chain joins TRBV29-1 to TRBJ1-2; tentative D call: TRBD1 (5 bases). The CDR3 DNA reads TGCAGCGCCGGCCCGGGACCCGACGAGATGGCTAACTATGGCTACACCTTC. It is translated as CSAGPGPDEMANYGYTF.